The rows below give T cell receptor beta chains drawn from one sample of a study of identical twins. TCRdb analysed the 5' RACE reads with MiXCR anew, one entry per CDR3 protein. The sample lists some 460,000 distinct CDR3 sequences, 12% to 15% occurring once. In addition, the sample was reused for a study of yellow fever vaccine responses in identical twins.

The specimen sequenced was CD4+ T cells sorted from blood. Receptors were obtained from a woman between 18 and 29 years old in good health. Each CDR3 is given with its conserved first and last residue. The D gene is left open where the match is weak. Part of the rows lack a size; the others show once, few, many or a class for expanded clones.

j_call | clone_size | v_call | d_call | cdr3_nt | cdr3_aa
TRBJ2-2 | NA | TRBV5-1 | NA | TGCGCCAGCGGCTCCGGGGGGCTCAGCGGGGAGCTGTTTTTT | CASGSGGLSGELFF
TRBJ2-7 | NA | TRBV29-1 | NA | TGCAGCGTTGTTATTGGAAACCACGAGCAGTACTTC | CSVVIGNHEQYF
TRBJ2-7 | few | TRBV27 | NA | TGTGCCAGCACCAAAGGCGGGACGGGGAACTACGAGCAGTACTTC | CASTKGGTGNYEQYF
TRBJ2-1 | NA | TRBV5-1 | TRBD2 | TGCGCCAGCAGCTTGTCCGGGGGGGGCCCAAACAATGAGCAGTTCTTC | CASSLSGGGPNNEQFF
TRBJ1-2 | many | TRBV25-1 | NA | TGTGCCAGCAGTGAGGGCCCCACAGGGATCTATGGCTACACCTTC | CASSEGPTGIYGYTF
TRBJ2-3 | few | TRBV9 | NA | TGTGCCAGCAGCGTTCTTATCACAGATACGCAGTATTTT | CASSVLITDTQYF
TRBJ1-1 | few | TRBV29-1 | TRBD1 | TGCAGCGTGGACAGGGGGCGAGAAGCTTTCTTT | CSVDRGREAFF
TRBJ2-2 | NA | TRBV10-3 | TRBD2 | TGTGCCATCAGTGCACTAGCGGGAGATTCCGGGGAGCTGTTTTTT | CAISALAGDSGELFF
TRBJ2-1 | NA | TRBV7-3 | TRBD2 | TGTGCCAGCTCCCTGGGGCGGGGGGGTAGTGAGCAGTTCTTC | CASSLGRGGSEQFF
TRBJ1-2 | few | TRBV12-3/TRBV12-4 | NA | TGTGCCAGCAGTTTGAGGGGCGAGAACTATGGCTACACCTTC | CASSLRGENYGYTF
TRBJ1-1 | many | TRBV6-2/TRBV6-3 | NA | TGTGCCAGCAGTTTGTTCCAGGGAAACACTGAAGCTTTCTTT | CASSLFQGNTEAFF
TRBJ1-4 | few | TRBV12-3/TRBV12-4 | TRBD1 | TGTGCCAGCACCCTGACAGGGGGGATTGGAGAAAAACTGTTTTTT | CASTLTGGIGEKLFF
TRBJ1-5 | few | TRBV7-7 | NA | TGTGCTAGCAGCCCCGTGGTCCGGGATCAGCCCCAGCATTTT | CASSPVVRDQPQHF
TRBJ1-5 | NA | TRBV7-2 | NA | TGTGCCAGCAGCCCCCGTTTTGGGTGGGGCAATCAGCCCCAGCATTTT | CASSPRFGWGNQPQHF
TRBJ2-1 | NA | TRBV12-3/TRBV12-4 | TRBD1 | TGTGCCAGCAGTTTCTGGACAGGGGTTGGGGTTGAGCAGTTCTTC | CASSFWTGVGVEQFF
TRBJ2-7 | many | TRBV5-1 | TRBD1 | TGCGCCAGTGGACGGACAGGGGGGACCTACGAGCAGTACTTC | CASGRTGGTYEQYF
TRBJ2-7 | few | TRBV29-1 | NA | TGCAGCGTTGAAGAGGGACTGCGCCCCTACGAGCAGTACTTC | CSVEEGLRPYEQYF
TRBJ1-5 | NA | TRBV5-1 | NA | TGCGCCAGCAGCCCTACGGGACTTTACCAGCCCCAGCATTTT | CASSPTGLYQPQHF
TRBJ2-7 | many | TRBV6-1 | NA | TGTGCCAGCAGTAAACCTCATAGCGGCCCCTACGAGCAGTACTTC | CASSKPHSGPYEQYF
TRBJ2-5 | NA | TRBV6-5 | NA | TGTGCCAGCCAGATAGGGGAGACCCAGTACTTC | CASQIGETQYF
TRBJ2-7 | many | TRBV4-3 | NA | TGCGCCAGCAGCCAAGTGGCGGGAACCTACGAGCAGTACTTC | CASSQVAGTYEQYF
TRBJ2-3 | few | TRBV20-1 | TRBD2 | TGCAGTGCTGCCGGGACTAGCGGGAGCCCAGATACGCAGTATTTT | CSAAGTSGSPDTQYF
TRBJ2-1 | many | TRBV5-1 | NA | TGCGCCAGCAGCTTGGCGCAGGGGAAGAATGAGCAGTTCTTC | CASSLAQGKNEQFF
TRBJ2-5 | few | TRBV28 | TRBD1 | TGTGCCAGCAGCCATCAAAAACAGGGGGTAGAGACCCAGTACTTC | CASSHQKQGVETQYF
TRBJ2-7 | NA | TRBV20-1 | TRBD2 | TGCAGTGCTAGTTCATTTTCTAGCGGGTCCTACGAGCAGTACTTC | CSASSFSSGSYEQYF
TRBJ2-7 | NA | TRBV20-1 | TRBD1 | TGCAGTGCTTCGGACTGGGACAGCCGAAGCTCCTACGAGCAGTACTTC | CSASDWDSRSSYEQYF
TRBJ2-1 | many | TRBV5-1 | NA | TGCGCCAGCAGCTTGGATCCAGGGGATGGCAATGAGCAGTTCTTC | CASSLDPGDGNEQFF
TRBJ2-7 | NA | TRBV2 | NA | TGTGCCAGCAGGGAACAATTCTCCTCCTACGAGCAGTACTTC | CASREQFSSYEQYF
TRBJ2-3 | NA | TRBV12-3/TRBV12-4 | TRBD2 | TGTGCCCTCAGACGCCTGGAGCAAGCGGGAGGGCCGGGATATACGCAGTATTTT | CALRRLEQAGGPGYTQYF
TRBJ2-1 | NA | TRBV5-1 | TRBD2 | TGCGCCAGCAGCCGGCGGGGGGGGGCCTACAATGAGCAGTTCTTC | CASSRRGGAYNEQFF
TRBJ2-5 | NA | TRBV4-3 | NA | TGCGCCAGCAGCCAAGAGGGCAACAAACTGGGGACCCAGTACTTC | CASSQEGNKLGTQYF
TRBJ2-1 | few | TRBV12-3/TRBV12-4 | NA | TGTGCCAGCACCCCCCGTGCAGGGTGGGTCAATGAGCAGTTCTTC | CASTPRAGWVNEQFF
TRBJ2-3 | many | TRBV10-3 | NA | TGTGCCATCAGGGATGACACAGATACGCAGTATTTT | CAIRDDTDTQYF
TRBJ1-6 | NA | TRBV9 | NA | TGTGCCAGCAGCGAGGGGCCGGGAGCCAATTCACCCCTCCACTTT | CASSEGPGANSPLHF
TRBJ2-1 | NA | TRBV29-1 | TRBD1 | TGCAGCGTGGACAGGGGAGGTAATGAGCAGTTCTTC | CSVDRGGNEQFF
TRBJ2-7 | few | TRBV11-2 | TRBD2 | TGTGCCAGCAGCCTTGCCGGGACTAGCGGGGCCCATGGATACGAGCAGTACTTC | CASSLAGTSGAHGYEQYF
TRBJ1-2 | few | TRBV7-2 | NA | TGTGCCAGCAGCTTAGAGGGGGATCGCGTGGGCTACACCTTC | CASSLEGDRVGYTF
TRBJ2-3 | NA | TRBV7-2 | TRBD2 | TGTGCCAGCACCGCCGGGGCAGGGAGCGGGAGTGGTACGCAGTATTTT | CASTAGAGSGSGTQYF
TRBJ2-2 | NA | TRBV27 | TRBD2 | TGTGCCAGCAGTTTAAAGGTGACTAGCGGTAACACCGGGGAGCTGTTTTTT | CASSLKVTSGNTGELFF
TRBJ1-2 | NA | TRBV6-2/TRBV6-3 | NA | TGTGCCAGCAGGCACAACGCGGGGGCAGGCTATGGCTACACCTTC | CASRHNAGAGYGYTF
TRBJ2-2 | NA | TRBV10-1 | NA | TGCGCCAGCAACGGGGTACGAAACACCGGGGAGCTGTTTTTT | CASNGVRNTGELFF
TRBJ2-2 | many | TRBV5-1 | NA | TGCGCCAGCAGCCAAACGGAGACCGGGGAGCTGTTTTTT | CASSQTETGELFF
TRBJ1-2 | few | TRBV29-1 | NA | TGCAGCGTTGTCGGGGAGGATGACTATGCGGGCTACACCTTC | CSVVGEDDYAGYTF
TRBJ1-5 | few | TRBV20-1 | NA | TGCAGTGCCGGACTGGCCAAAGGCAATCAGCCCCAGCATTTT | CSAGLAKGNQPQHF
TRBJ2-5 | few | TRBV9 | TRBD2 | TGTGCCAGCAGCGTCTCTCTAGCGGGAGGAGAGACCCAGTACTTC | CASSVSLAGGETQYF
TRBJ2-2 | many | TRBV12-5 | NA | TGTGCTAGTGGTTTGGTTACCCAGGGATGGGGCGGGGAGCTGTTTTTT | CASGLVTQGWGGELFF
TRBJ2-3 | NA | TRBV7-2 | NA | TGTGCCAGCAGCCCCCAGGCGGGCACAGATACGCAGTATTTT | CASSPQAGTDTQYF
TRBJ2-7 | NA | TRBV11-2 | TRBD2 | TGTGCCAGCATAAAGGGACTAGCGGGAGGGCCCTCCTACGAGCAGTACTTC | CASIKGLAGGPSYEQYF
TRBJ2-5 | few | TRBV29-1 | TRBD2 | TGCAGCGTTGTCGCGGCGGGGGGGCGTTTCTTCATCAGAGAGACCCAGTACTTC | CSVVAAGGRFFIRETQYF
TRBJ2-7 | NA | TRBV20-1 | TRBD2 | TGCAGTGCTAGAGATGCCACTAGCGGATTAATTGGGTACTTC | CSARDATSGLIGYF
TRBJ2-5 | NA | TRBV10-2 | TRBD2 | TGCGCCAGCAAGACGGCGGGAGATGGAGAGACCCAGTACTTC | CASKTAGDGETQYF
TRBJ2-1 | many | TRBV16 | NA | TGTGCCAGCAGCCAGAGCGGAGAGGGTTACAATGAGCAGTTCTTC | CASSQSGEGYNEQFF
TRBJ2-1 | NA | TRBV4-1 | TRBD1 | TGCGCCACCTCGGACTCAGGACAGGTTTTTAATGAGCAGTTCTTC | CATSDSGQVFNEQFF
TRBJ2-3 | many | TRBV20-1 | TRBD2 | TGCAGTGCTAGTTTGTTAAGACTAGCGGACGCAGATACGCAGTATTTT | CSASLLRLADADTQYF
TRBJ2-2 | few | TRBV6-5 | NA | TGTGCCAGCAGCTACAGGGCAACCCGTCCTGATGCGAACACCGGGGAGCTGTTTTTT | CASSYRATRPDANTGELFF